These 23 T cell receptor beta chains were sequenced from one sample in a study of blood T cell repertoires in COVID-19. Assay used: immunoSEQ multiplex PCR; TCRdb lists only in-frame clones, some missing. This sample has roughly 81,000 clones; approximately 86% occur once, and the top ten carry roughly 5.1%. The specimen sequenced was peripheral blood. These receptors were collected from a man in his forties with acute or convalescent COVID-19.

This chain links TRBV5-1 with TRBJ2-3, with 10 bases matching TRBD2. With V trimmed by 0 bases and J by 0 bases, 1 base remained unmatched. The CDR3 length is 16 residues. Germline lookup yields CDR1 SGHRS and CDR2 YFSETQ. DNA for the CDR3: TGCGCCAGCAGCTTGGTAGCGGGAGGAAGCACAGATACGCAGTATTTT. It is translated as CASSLVAGGSTDTQYF.

The CDR3 loop reads CASSLHNQPQHF. The CDR3 DNA is TGTGCCAGCAGCTTGCACAATCAGCCCCAGCATTTT. This rearrangement joins TRBV5-8 to TRBJ1-5; D gene uncertain. The V and J ends lost 1 base and 3 bases respectively, with 2 bases between them. The length of the CDR3 is 12 residues. CDR1 and CDR2 (germline): SGHTS, YDEGEE. The whole variable domain, filled in from reference TRBV5-8 and TRBJ1-5, reads EAGVTQSPTHLIKTRGQQATLRCSPISGHTSVYWYQQALGLGLQFLLWYDEGEERNRGNFPPRFSGRQFPNYSSELNVNALELEDSALYLCASSLHNQPQHFGDGTRLSIL.

The chain carries TRBV7-6 and TRBJ1-6; D is perhaps TRBD1 (5 bases). CDR3 length: 16 residues. Germline CDR1 is SGHVS and CDR2 is FNYEAQ. Deletions cut 1 base from V and 10 bases from J, with 17 bases between. The DNA of the CDR3 is TGTGCCAGCAGCTTAGGGTCCTCCAGGGCGAAGTCACCCCTCCACTTT. Translating it yields CASSLGSSRAKSPLHF.

The V call is TRBV5-8, the J call TRBJ1-6; the match to TRBD1 covers 10 bases. Germline lookup yields CDR1 SGHTS and CDR2 YDEGEE. This CDR3 is 15 amino acids long. J gave up 10 bases and V 1 base, and 5 bases lay outside the gene matches. CDR3 nucleotide sequence: TGTGCCAGCAGCTTGCCCGACAGGGGGCGGTCACCCCTCCACTTT. Its translation is CASSLPDRGRSPLHF. Together with reference TRBV5-8 and TRBJ1-6, the CDR3 gives the full variable domain: EAGVTQSPTHLIKTRGQQATLRCSPISGHTSVYWYQQALGLGLQFLLWYDEGEERNRGNFPPRFSGRQFPNYSSELNVNALELEDSALYLCASSLPDRGRSPLHFGNGTRLTVT.

In nucleotides, the CDR3 is TGCGCCAGCAGAACCGGGACTGCCCTCCAAGAGACCCAGTACTTC. Protein sequence: CASRTGTALQETQYF. The chain has TRBV5-1 and TRBJ2-5, with D possibly matching TRBD2 (6 bases). From germline, CDR1 is SGHRS and CDR2 YFSETQ. The ends were cut back, 5 bases at V and 1 base at J, with 15 bases in the middle. The CDR3 spans 15 residues.

J is TRBJ1-5 and V is TRBV15; D not certain. The CDR3 has 12 residues. Germline V CDR1 and CDR2: LNHNV, YYDKDF (reference sequence). Trimming removed 0 bases at V and 7 bases at J, with 4 bases between. The CDR3 DNA reads as TGTGCCACCAGCAGAGAAATACAGCCCCAGCATTTT. It codes for CATSREIQPQHF.

The chain couples TRBV6-5 to TRBJ1-2; 7 bases line up with TRBD1. V shed 6 bases and J 4 bases; nucleotides not matched to a gene: 5. The CDR3 is 13 residues long. Germline V CDR1 and CDR2: MNHEY, SVGAGI. The CDR3 sequence: CASSRDRAYGYTF. The CDR3 coding sequence is TGTGCCAGCAGCAGAGACAGGGCCTATGGCTACACCTTC.

This clone was observed a single time. The V gene is TRBV12-5, the J gene TRBJ2-7; the match to TRBD2 covers 13 bases. V shed 6 bases, J shed 4 bases, and the junction held 6 bases outside the gene matches. This CDR3 contains 15 residues. From germline, CDR1 is LGHNT and CDR2 FRNRAP. The CDR3 DNA is TGTGCTAGTGGCTCGGGACTAGCGGGGTTTTACGAGCAGTACTTC. It specifies CASGSGLAGFYEQYF.

The V and J genes are TRBV3-1 (or the pseudogene TRBV3-2) and TRBJ1-4, with TRBD1 matching 9 bases. Germline V gives CDR1 LGHDT, CDR2 YNNKEL (reference sequence). The V segment lost 1 base and the J segment 7 bases; nucleotides outside the gene matches: 1. This CDR3 contains 14 residues. Written as DNA, the CDR3 is TGTGCCAGCAGCCAAGGGACAGGGGTTGAAAAACTGTTTTTT. Protein product: CASSQGTGVEKLFF.

The V call is TRBV7-9, the J call TRBJ2-1; 9 bases map to TRBD1. Per germline, CDR1 SEHNR and CDR2 FQNEAQ (reference sequence). The CDR3 totals 16 residues. Unmatched junction bases numbered 7, after V lost 1 base and J lost 6 bases. CDR3 nucleotides: TGTGCCAGCAGCTTAGGGCTTGGGACAGGGCTCAATGAGCAGTTCTTC. This encodes CASSLGLGTGLNEQFF.

The CDR3 sequence is CASSSGQTASTDTQYF. As DNA, the CDR3 is TGCGCCAGCAGCTCGGGACAGACCGCTAGCACAGATACGCAGTATTTT. The chain has TRBV5-1 and TRBJ2-3; the match to TRBD1 covers 7 bases. In germline, CDR1 is SGHRS, CDR2 YFSETQ. The V gene end was trimmed by 3 bases and the J gene end by 0 bases; junction bases not matched to a gene: 7. The CDR3 extends over 16 amino acids.

The chain is built from TRBV6-1 and TRBJ1-4; D ambiguous. Germline loops: CDR1 MNHNS, CDR2 SASEGT. The CDR3 consists of 14 residues. Trimming cost V 3 bases and J 4 bases, with 9 bases left between them. As DNA, the CDR3 is TGTGCCAGCAGTGATGGGCAGGATAATGAAAAACTGTTTTTT. Translating it yields CASSDGQDNEKLFF.

This rearrangement joins TRBV5-1 to TRBJ1-3; D gene unclear. Germline V gives CDR1 SGHRS, CDR2 YFSETQ. V was shortened by 0 bases and J by 2 bases, with 9 bases between the two germline ends. The CDR3 runs 15 residues. The CDR3 nucleotides read TGCGCCAGCAGCTTGGGAGGGCAGGCTGGAAACACCATATATTTT. This codes for CASSLGGQAGNTIYF.

V and J are TRBV14 and TRBJ1-4, with 8 positions matching TRBD1. After removal of 4 bases from V and 8 bases from J, the junction contained 15 bases not matched to a gene. The CDR3 runs 17 residues. Per germline, CDR1 SGHDN and CDR2 FVKESK. The CDR3 DNA is TGTGCCAGCAGCCCGATCAGGGGGCCCACGGTTGGAGAAAAACTGTTTTTT. It translates to CASSPIRGPTVGEKLFF.

The V gene is TRBV30, the J gene TRBJ2-3; 7 positions agree with TRBD1. With 2 bases clipped from V and 3 bases from J, the junction kept 11 bases outside the gene matches. The CDR3 loop spans 16 amino acids. In germline, CDR1 is GTSNPN, CDR2 SVGIG (reference sequence). CDR3 in DNA: TGTGCCTGGAGTCAAGAGACAGGGCCGGGGACAGATACGCAGTATTTT. Its protein is CAWSQETGPGTDTQYF.

This clone came up once. The gene calls are TRBV11-2 and TRBJ2-6; D is ambiguous. V dropped 1 base and J dropped 1 base, with 5 bases sitting between them. Germline V lookup: CDR1 SGHAT, CDR2 FQNNGV. This CDR3 is 15 amino acids long. CDR3 nucleotide sequence: TGTGCCAGCAGCTTAGGAGCATCTGGGGCCAACGTCCTGACTTTC. Translating gives CASSLGASGANVLTF.

This clone was counted a single time. The chain links TRBV30 to TRBJ1-1, with 7 positions matching TRBD1. Per the germline V gene, CDR1 is GTSNPN and CDR2 is SVGIG (reference sequence). The ends lost 1 base at V and 7 bases at J; junction bases unmatched: 15. The CDR3 runs 16 residues. CDR3 loop: CAWSDPWTGEKGEAFF. CDR3 nucleotides: TGTGCCTGGAGTGACCCGTGGACAGGAGAAAAAGGTGAAGCTTTCTTT.

Many counts were recorded for this clone. The chain uses TRBV2 and TRBJ1-5, with 9 nucleotides matching TRBD1. This CDR3 region has 13 residues. Germline CDR1 and CDR2: SNHLY and FYNNEI. The ends lost 6 bases at V and 6 bases at J; junction bases unmatched: 3. The CDR3 region has the DNA TGTGCCAGCAGGGGACAGGGTACTCAGCCCCAGCATTTT. Amino acids: CASRGQGTQPQHF.

The J gene is TRBJ2-1, the V gene TRBV7-2, with 7 bases fitting TRBD1. Germline V gene sequence: CDR1 SGHTA, CDR2 FQGNSA. The CDR3 is 14 amino acids. With V trimmed by 6 bases and J by 6 bases, 8 bases remained unmatched. CDR3 in amino acids: CASSPTGASNEQFF. The CDR3 coding sequence is TGTGCCAGCAGTCCTACAGGGGCCAGCAATGAGCAGTTCTTC.

The chain couples TRBV4-2 to TRBJ2-2, with a weak D call TRBD2 (6 bases). Germline V gene lookup returns CDR1 LGHNA and CDR2 YNFKEQ. Trimming took off 6 bases at V and 1 base at J, with 15 bases between the two ends. The CDR3 contains 16 residues. In DNA form, the CDR3 reads TGTGCCAGCAGACGTCGTCCGGGAGAGAACACCGGGGAGCTGTTTTTT. Translating it yields CASRRRPGENTGELFF.

V gene TRBV12-5 combines with J gene TRBJ2-1; possible D gene TRBD1, 5 bases. The germline CDR1 and CDR2 sequences are LGHNT and FRNRAP. Trimming pared 1 base from V and 8 bases from J, leaving 9 bases between. This CDR3 contains 13 residues. CDR3: CASGLGLRDEQFF. In DNA form, the CDR3 reads TGTGCTAGTGGTTTGGGGCTCAGGGATGAGCAGTTCTTC.

This clone was observed a single time. The chain links TRBV7-2 to TRBJ1-5, with D perhaps TRBD1 (5 bases). Germline values: CDR1 SGHTA, CDR2 FQGNSA. The CDR3 has 15 amino acids. Trimming removed 1 base at V and 6 bases at J, with 13 bases between. This chain's CDR3 is CASSLGLARVQPQHF. The CDR3 DNA sequence: TGTGCCAGCAGCTTAGGTTTAGCCAGGGTTCAGCCCCAGCATTTT.

The rearrangement joins TRBV2 to TRBJ2-7; TRBD1 is a possible D gene (5 bases). CDR1 and CDR2 (germline): SNHLY, FYNNEI. The germline V and J ends were trimmed by 1 base and 0 bases, with 7 bases remaining between them. CDR3 length: 14 amino acids. CDR3 nucleotide sequence: TGTGCCAGCAGTGAAGGCAGGGCCTCCTACGAGCAGTACTTC. Its protein product is CASSEGRASYEQYF.